This TCR beta chain was sequenced during a study of sequential checkpoint blockade in melanoma. Study-level background: After both sequences, patients received maintenance nivolumab.

After removal of 3 bases from V and 4 bases from J, the junction contained 6 bases not matched to a gene. Germline values: CDR1 MGHRA, CDR2 YSYEKL. This CDR3 contains 15 residues. Measured with immunoSEQ multiplex PCR; TCRdb has only the in-frame clones, and not every one. The sample comprises roughly 23,000 clones, 75% to 90% of which are singletons, and more than 25% rests with the top ten. Sample treatment: randomized to nivolumab then ipilimumab (arm A) or the reverse (arm B). Live CD3+CD8+ CD19− CD56− cells were sorted from PBMCs. The rearrangement links TRBV4-1 to TRBJ2-1; 7 nucleotides align to TRBD2. The TCR originated in a human donor with melanoma. The sample consisted of CD8+ T cells sorted from blood (inferred from file names), taken from a patient given nivolumab and ipilimumab in sequence. CDR3 residues: CASSHPQAGYNEQFF. The CDR3 coding sequence is TGCGCCAGCAGCCACCCCCAAGCGGGGTACAATGAGCAGTTCTTC.